Listed below are T cell receptor beta chains from one sample, sequenced in a study of cytomegalovirus exposure and HLA in healthy donors. Using immunoSEQ multiplex PCR, the repertoire was profiled, and TCRdb retains in-frame clones only, with some absent. The data show some 140,000 clones, approximately 87% seen once. What was sequenced was PBMCs. These receptor sequences come from a man aged 18 to 35 in good health and CMV-seronegative. The CDR3 runs from the conserved cysteine through the conserved F or W. A D gene is named only where the DNA matches it firmly.

D: TRBD2; V: TRBV7-8; J: TRBJ2-1; CDR3: CASKGLARVKQFF; DNA: TGTGCCAGCAAGGGACTAGCCCGAGTCAAGCAGTTCTTC
D: .; V: TRBV6-5; J: TRBJ1-2; CDR3: CASSYSRRVAGGYTF; DNA: TGTGCCAGCAGTTACTCTCGTCGGGTGGCGGGTGGCTACACCTTC
D: .; V: TRBV10-3; J: TRBJ2-3; CDR3: CAISLAVTSTDTQYF; DNA: TGTGCCATCAGCTTGGCGGTTACTAGCACAGATACGCAGTATTTT
D: .; V: TRBV7-8; J: TRBJ2-7; CDR3: CASSLGRDYEQYF; DNA: TGTGCCAGCAGCTTAGGCAGGGACTACGAGCAGTACTTC
D: TRBD2; V: TRBV6-5; J: TRBJ2-3; CDR3: CASRRELQDTQYF; DNA: TGTGCCAGCAGGCGGGAGCTTCAAGATACGCAGTATTTT
D: .; V: TRBV6-1; J: TRBJ2-5; CDR3: CASSGGQGETQYF; DNA: TGTGCCAGCAGTGGGGGACAAGGGGAGACCCAGTACTTC
D: TRBD1; V: TRBV6-5; J: TRBJ2-7; CDR3: CASSYSFRDSYEQYF; DNA: TGTGCCAGCAGTTACTCGTTCCGGGACAGCTACGAGCAGTACTTC
D: TRBD2; V: TRBV14; J: TRBJ2-3; CDR3: CASSQDSGSGLSTDTQYF; DNA: TGTGCCAGCAGCCAAGATAGCGGGAGCGGGCTTAGCACAGATACGCAGTATTTT
D: TRBD1; V: TRBV2; J: TRBJ2-5; CDR3: CASRGQVQDETQYF; DNA: TGTGCCAGCAGAGGACAGGTTCAAGATGAGACCCAGTACTTC
D: .; V: TRBV7-2; J: TRBJ2-1; CDR3: CASSSTYNEQFF; DNA: TGTGCCAGCAGCTCCACCTACAATGAGCAGTTCTTC
D: .; V: TRBV5-1; J: TRBJ2-2; CDR3: CASSLFSVGARELFF; DNA: TGCGCCAGCAGCTTGTTTTCGGTGGGGGCAAGGGAGCTGTTTTTT